Only one count was recorded for the clone carrying this T cell receptor (beta chain). This sample was taken from a study of cytomegalovirus exposure and HLA in healthy donors. It was with 60 Vbeta and 13 Jbeta primers that the PCR ran. In the authors' workflow: An analysis performed later counted 73 million or so unique TCR beta chains (roughly 11 million of them shared). Libraries were prepared by immunoSEQ multiplex PCR; TCRdb keeps only in-frame clonotypes and omits some of them. Clone size and V and J calls were adopted from that table, with D and trimming inferred from the DNA. The sample lists about 190,000 clones, approximately 88% seen once, with approximately 2.9% in the top ten. The clonotype originates from a woman aged 45-65 years in good health and CMV-seropositive. Sequenced sample: PBMCs.

CDR3 nucleotides: TGTGCCAGCAGAATTGCGTGGGGCGGGGTCCATGAGCAGTTCTTC. It is translated as CASRIAWGGVHEQFF. The chain uses TRBV2 and TRBJ2-1; TRBD2 might be the D (6 bases). Per the germline V gene, CDR1 is SNHLY and CDR2 is FYNNEI. Trimming stripped 6 bases from V and 8 bases from J, with 20 bases between. The CDR3 consists of 15 residues.